The next 4 T cell receptor beta chains were all read from a single sample in a study of shared clonotypes between healthy human individuals. Some clones are missing from TCRdb's copy, which holds only in-frame ones; the method was immunoSEQ multiplex PCR. The repertoire holds 2,500,000 or so clones, with just over 90% as singletons. Sequencing was carried out using naive CD4+ T cells sorted from blood. Subset meaning: CD45RA+ positively selected. The receptor set was obtained from a man younger than 35 in good health.

The chain joins TRBV4-1 to TRBJ1-1, with D maybe TRBD1 (5 bases). The CDR3 length is 14 residues. V dropped 2 bases and J dropped 6 bases, with 13 bases sitting between them. Looked up from germline, CDR1 is MGHRA and CDR2 is YSYEKL. CDR3 sequence reads: CASSQLPVGAEAFF. CDR3 DNA: TGCGCCAGCAGCCAACTACCAGTGGGGGCTGAAGCTTTCTTT.

This clone occurred a few times. This specimen includes other DNA sequences encoding the same CDR3. This sequence joins TRBV30 and TRBJ1-3, with D unclear. Between the trimmed V and J ends, which lost 5 bases and 0 bases, there was a span of 8 bases. Per germline, CDR1 GTSNPN and CDR2 SVGIG (reference sequence). This CDR3 is 13 amino acids long. DNA for the CDR3: TGTGCCTGGGCAGGCTTCTCTGGAAACACCATATATTTT. Encoded protein: CAWAGFSGNTIYF. Based on the CDR3 plus reference TRBV30 and TRBJ1-3, the full variable domain is SQTIHQWPATLVQPVGSPLSLECTVEGTSNPNLYWYRQAAGRGLQLLFYSVGIGQISSEVPQNLSASRPQDRQFILSSKKLLLSDSGFYLCAWAGFSGNTIYFGEGSWLTVV.

For this clone: This sample also contains other DNA sequences that code for the same CDR3. This rearrangement joins TRBV6-5 to TRBJ2-1, with D unresolved. The CDR3 is made up of 12 amino acids. Trimming removed 4 bases at V and 6 bases at J, with 7 bases between. CDR1 and CDR2 (germline): MNHEY, SVGAGI. The CDR3 loop reads CASSSVGNEQFF. In DNA, the CDR3 is TGTGCCAGCAGTTCTGTTGGCAATGAGCAGTTCTTC.

The CDR3 DNA reads as TGTGCCAGCAGTGAAACGTTAGAGCAGTACTTC. It encodes CASSETLEQYF. V usage is TRBV2 and J usage is TRBJ2-7; D is undetermined. Trimming removed 2 bases from V and 7 bases from J, with 6 bases in between. Germline lookup yields CDR1 SNHLY and CDR2 FYNNEI. The CDR3 is made up of 11 amino acids.